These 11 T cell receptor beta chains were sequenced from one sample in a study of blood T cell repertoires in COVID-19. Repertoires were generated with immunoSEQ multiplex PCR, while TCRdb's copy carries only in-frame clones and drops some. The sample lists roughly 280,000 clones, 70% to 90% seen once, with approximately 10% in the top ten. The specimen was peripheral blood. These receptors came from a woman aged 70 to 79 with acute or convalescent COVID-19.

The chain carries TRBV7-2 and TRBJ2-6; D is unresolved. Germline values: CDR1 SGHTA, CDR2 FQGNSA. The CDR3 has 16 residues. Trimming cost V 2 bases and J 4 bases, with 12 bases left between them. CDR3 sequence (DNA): TGTGCCAGCAGCTTAAGGAGCTCTTCCGGGGCCAACGTCCTGACTTTC. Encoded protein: CASSLRSSSGANVLTF.

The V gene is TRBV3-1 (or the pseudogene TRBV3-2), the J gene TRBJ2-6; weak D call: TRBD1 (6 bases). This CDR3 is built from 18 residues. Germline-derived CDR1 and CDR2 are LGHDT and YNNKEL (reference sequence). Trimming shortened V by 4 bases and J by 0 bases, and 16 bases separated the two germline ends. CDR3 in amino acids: CASSRQATMLSGANVLTF. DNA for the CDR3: TGTGCCAGCAGCCGACAGGCAACAATGCTCTCTGGGGCCAACGTCCTGACTTTC.

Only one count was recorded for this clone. This CDR3 is CASSPRTSGARELFF. Here the CDR3 DNA reads TGTGCCAGCAGTCCCAGGACTAGCGGGGCCAGGGAGCTGTTTTTT. V gene TRBV27 combines with J gene TRBJ2-2, with 12 nucleotides matching TRBD2. J gave up 9 bases and V 5 bases, and 7 bases lay outside the gene matches. The CDR3 sequence is 15 residues long. The germline gives CDR1 MNHEY, CDR2 SMNVEV (reference sequence).

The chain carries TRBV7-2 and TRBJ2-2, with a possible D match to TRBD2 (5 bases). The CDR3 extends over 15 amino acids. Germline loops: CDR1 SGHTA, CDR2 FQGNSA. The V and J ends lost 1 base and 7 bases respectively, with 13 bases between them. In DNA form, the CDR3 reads TGTGCCAGCAGCTTAGAGGCTCCGGGAATCGGGGAGCTGTTTTTT. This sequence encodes CASSLEAPGIGELFF.

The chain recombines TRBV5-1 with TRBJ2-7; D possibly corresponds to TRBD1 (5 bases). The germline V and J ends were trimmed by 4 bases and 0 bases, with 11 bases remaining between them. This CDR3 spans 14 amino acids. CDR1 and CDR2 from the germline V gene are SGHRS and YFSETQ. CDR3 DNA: TGCGCCAGCAGCCCCCCAGGGTTCTCCTACGAGCAGTACTTC. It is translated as CASSPPGFSYEQYF. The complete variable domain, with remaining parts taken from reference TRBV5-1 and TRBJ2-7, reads KAGVTQTPRYLIKTRGQQVTLSCSPISGHRSVSWYQQTPGQGLQFLFEYFSETQRNKGNFPGRFSGRQFSNSRSEMNVSTLELGDSALYLCASSPPGFSYEQYFGPGTRLTVT.

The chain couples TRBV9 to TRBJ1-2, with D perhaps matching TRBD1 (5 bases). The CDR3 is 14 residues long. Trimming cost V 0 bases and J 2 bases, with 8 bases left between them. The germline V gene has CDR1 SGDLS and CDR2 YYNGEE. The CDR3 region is CASSVEAGNYGYTF. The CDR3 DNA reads TGTGCCAGCAGCGTAGAGGCAGGGAACTATGGCTACACCTTC. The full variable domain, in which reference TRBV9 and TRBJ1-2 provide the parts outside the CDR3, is DSGVTQTPKHLITATGQRVTLRCSPRSGDLSVYWYQQSLDQGLQFLIQYYNGEERAKGNILERFSAQQFPDLHSELNLSSLELGDSALYFCASSVEAGNYGYTFGSGTRLTVV.

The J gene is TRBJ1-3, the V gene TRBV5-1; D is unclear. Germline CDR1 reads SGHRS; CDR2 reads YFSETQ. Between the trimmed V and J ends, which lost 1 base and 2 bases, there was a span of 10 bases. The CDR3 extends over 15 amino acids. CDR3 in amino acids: CASSLSPSPGNTIYF. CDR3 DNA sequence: TGCGCCAGCAGCTTGTCCCCCTCCCCTGGAAACACCATATATTTT.

CDR3 amino acids: CASSLETGLGSDGYTF. The DNA for the CDR3 is TGTGCCAGCAGCTTGGAGACCGGGTTGGGGAGCGATGGCTACACCTTC. V gene TRBV5-6 combines with J gene TRBJ1-2; D is uncertain. Trimming shortened V by 0 bases and J by 6 bases, and 18 bases separated the two germline ends. The germline CDR1 and CDR2 sequences are SGHDT and YYEEEE. The CDR3 covers 16 residues.

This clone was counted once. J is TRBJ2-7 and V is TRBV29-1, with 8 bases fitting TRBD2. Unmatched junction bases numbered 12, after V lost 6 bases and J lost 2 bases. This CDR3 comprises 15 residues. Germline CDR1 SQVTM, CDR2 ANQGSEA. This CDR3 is CSVILLRGDPYEQYF. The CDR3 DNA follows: TGCAGCGTGATCCTTTTGCGGGGGGATCCCTACGAGCAGTACTTC.

The CDR3 bases are TGTGCCAGCACCGGACAGGCTGGAGAAAAACTGTTTTTT. Amino acids: CASTGQAGEKLFF. This rearrangement joins TRBV18 to TRBJ1-4; 7 bases agree with TRBD1. CDR1 and CDR2 from the germline V gene are KGHSH and LQKENI. V dropped 8 bases and J dropped 8; count of bases not matched to a gene: 8. This CDR3 spans 13 amino acids.

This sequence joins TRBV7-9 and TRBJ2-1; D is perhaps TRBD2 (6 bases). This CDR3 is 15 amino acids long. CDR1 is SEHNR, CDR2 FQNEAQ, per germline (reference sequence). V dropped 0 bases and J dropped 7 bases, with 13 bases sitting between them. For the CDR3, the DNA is TGTGCCAGCAGCTTAGCTCTAACTAGCCTTAATGAGCAGTTCTTC. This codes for CASSLALTSLNEQFF.